Below are 13 T cell receptor beta chains sequenced from a single sample in a study of identical twins. TCRdb recomputed calls from the 5' RACE reads with MiXCR, one row per CDR3 protein. Of 200,000 to 300,000 distinct CDR3 sequences detected, 7% appear once; the ten largest clones hold approximately 3.6%. These data also formed part of another study, on yellow fever vaccine responses in identical twins.

Sequencing was done on a sample of memory (CD45RO+) T cells sorted from blood. These TCRs come from a woman between 18 and 29 years old in good health.

Note on this clonotype: One end of the junction is discordant with germline, which a read error may explain. The chain couples TRBV6-1 to TRBJ2-2, with 8 positions matching TRBD2. Germline CDR1 is MNHNS and CDR2 is SASEGT. CDR3 length: 16 amino acids. CDR3 DNA sequence: TGTGCCAGCAGTAAAGCATACGGGGGGGGCACCGGGGAGCTGTTTTTT. This encodes CASSKAYGGGTGELFF.

This clonotype was seen at least ten times. This chain uses TRBV6-1 with TRBJ1-1; a possible D gene is TRBD1 (6 bases). The CDR3 runs 13 residues. Germline V gene data show CDR1 as MNHNS and CDR2 as SASEGT. V was trimmed by 6 bases and J by 11 bases, leaving 19 bases between them. The CDR3 reads CASRPPRGFEAFF. The CDR3, as DNA: TGTGCCAGCAGACCCCCGAGGGGGTTCGAGGCTTTCTTT.

The V call is TRBV20-1, the J call TRBJ2-1; D remains unclear. V dropped 4 bases and J dropped 4 bases, with 8 bases sitting between them. The CDR3 runs to 12 residues. CDR1 is DFQATT, CDR2 SNEGSKA, per germline (reference sequence). The CDR3, as DNA: TGCAGTGCTACCCCGGAGTACAATGAGCAGTTCTTC. Translated: CSATPEYNEQFF.

The chain is built from TRBV7-3 and TRBJ2-2; D unclear. The CDR3 loop spans 15 amino acids. V was trimmed by 0 bases and J by 5 bases, leaving 10 bases between them. CDR1 is SGHTA and CDR2 is FQGTGA in the germline V gene. CDR3 protein: CASSLTVRATGELFF. The CDR3 DNA follows: TGTGCCAGCAGCTTAACGGTCCGAGCTACCGGGGAGCTGTTTTTT.

The genes are TRBV14 and TRBJ1-1; D unresolved. Germline loops: CDR1 SGHDN, CDR2 FVKESK. The CDR3 sequence is 17 residues long. V was trimmed by 0 bases and J by 0 bases, leaving 14 bases between them. The CDR3 DNA sequence: TGTGCCAGCAGCCAAGATACACGAAGGGTCATGAACACTGAAGCTTTCTTT. Translation: CASSQDTRRVMNTEAFF.

Many counts were recorded for this clonotype. One end of the junction does not line up with germline, which may come from a read error. The CDR3 DNA follows: TGCAGTGCAAGAGCGGGAGGCTCCTACAATGAGCAGTTCTTC. This sequence encodes CSARAGGSYNEQFF. This chain joins TRBV20-1 and TRBJ2-1, with 9 bases that match TRBD2. The CDR3 loop spans 14 amino acids. Looked up from germline, CDR1 is DFQATT and CDR2 is SNEGSKA (reference sequence).

This sequence joins TRBV6-1 and TRBJ2-7, with TRBD2 as a possible D gene (6 bases). This CDR3 comprises 15 residues. The V gene's germline CDR1 is MNHNS and CDR2 SASEGT. The V end lost 2 bases, the J end lost 1 base, and 12 bases lay between the germline ends. The CDR3 nucleotides are TGTGCCAGCAGTGAATATATTAGCGGTTCCTACGAGCAGTACTTC. Amino acid sequence: CASSEYISGSYEQYF.

CDR3: CASNSGDSNQPQHF. Here the CDR3 DNA reads TGTGCCAGCAACTCAGGGGATAGCAATCAGCCCCAGCATTTT. J is TRBJ1-5 and V is TRBV9; D is possibly TRBD1 (6 bases). CDR3 size: 14 residues. Germline V lookup: CDR1 SGDLS, CDR2 YYNGEE. Trimming removed 6 bases from V and 0 bases from J, with 10 bases in between.

This clonotype was recorded a few times. The chain recombines TRBV12-3 or TRBV12-4 with TRBJ2-7; tentative D call: TRBD1 (5 bases). The V end was cut by 3 bases, the J end by 2 bases, with 17 bases between. The CDR3 spans 16 residues. The CDR3 sequence: CASSFTLGAGTYEQYF. The CDR3 DNA reads as TGTGCCAGCAGTTTTACCCTAGGGGCAGGGACCTACGAGCAGTACTTC.

This clonotype was recorded at least ten times. The chain's CDR3 is CSAIWTSGQETQYF. Here the CDR3 DNA reads TGCAGTGCTATTTGGACTAGCGGCCAAGAGACCCAGTACTTC. The gene calls are TRBV20-1 and TRBJ2-5; 10 nucleotides agree with TRBD2. The CDR3 loop spans 14 amino acids. Germline V lookup: CDR1 DFQATT, CDR2 SNEGSKA (reference sequence). J lost 1 base, V lost 4 bases, and 3 bases had no gene match.

This chain connects TRBV6-2 or TRBV6-3 to TRBJ2-1; 10 bases line up with TRBD2. Looked up from germline, CDR1 is MNHEY and CDR2 is SVGEGT. V shed 6 bases and J 4 bases; nucleotides not matched to a gene: 6. There are 15 residues in the CDR3. The CDR3 bases are TGTGCCAGCAGCAGGACTAGCGGACAATACAATGAGCAGTTCTTC. The encoded protein is CASSRTSGQYNEQFF.

This clonotype was counted between two and nine times. This chain links TRBV4-1 with TRBJ2-3, with 8 bases fitting TRBD1. V dropped 4 bases and J dropped 3; count of bases not matched to a gene: 6. The germline V gene encodes CDR1 MGHRA and CDR2 YSYEKL. The CDR3 runs 15 residues. Here the CDR3 reads CASSPGQGETDTQYF. The DNA of the CDR3 is TGCGCCAGCAGCCCCGGACAGGGTGAGACAGATACGCAGTATTTT.

This clonotype came up many times. This chain joins TRBV2 and TRBJ2-6; the D is unclear. The CDR3 runs to 15 residues. V was shortened by 5 bases and J by 0 bases, with 8 bases between the two germline ends. Germline CDR1 reads SNHLY; CDR2 reads FYNNEI. The CDR3 coding sequence is TGTGCCAGCAGTTTCCACCCCTCTGGGGCCAACGTCCTGACTTTC. It is translated as CASSFHPSGANVLTF.